The clone carrying this T cell receptor (beta chain) has more than one count but fewer than ten. Its cognate antigen is unknown. This sample is drawn from a study of blood T cells in healthy people across ages. Broader study findings: Greater diversity and more naive CD4+ cells were seen in long-lived donors than in aged donors.

Primed by a sample-barcoded 5' primer and a J-beta primer mix, a second PCR proceeded for roughly 6 to 12 cycles. TCRdb reanalysed the 5' RACE reads using MiXCR and keeps one entry per CDR3 protein. The sample has hundreds of thousands of distinct CDR3 sequences; approximately 25% are singletons. This CDR3 has 10 amino acids. From germline, CDR1 is SEHNR and CDR2 FQNEAQ (reference sequence). These data also featured in a second study, about T cells of mothers and their children. That study adds: Related mother-child pairs shared marginally more repertoire than unrelated pairs, though not significantly.

This TCR was recovered from a boy aged 5-17 years in good health. V is TRBV7-9 and J is TRBJ2-5; D call uncertain. The tail of the sequence fits TRBJ2-1 better, so the J call may be wrong. Sequencing was performed on blood. This CDR3 reads CASSAGEQFF. For the CDR3, the DNA is TGTGCCAGCTCAGCAGGCGAGCAGTTCTTC.